A selection of T cell receptor beta chains follows, all from one sample in a study of Tregs in tolerant kidney transplant recipients. TCRdb keeps only in-frame clones here, not all; method: immunoSEQ multiplex PCR. Here the sample spans about 18,000 clones, approximately 60% being singletons. The antigens these receptors bind are not known. Sequencing was carried out using Tregs from blood cultured with allogeneic cells. Receptors were obtained from a human donor in good health. The CDR3 runs from the conserved cysteine through the conserved F or W. The order of the fields is clone size, V gene, D gene, J gene, CDR3 protein, CDR3 DNA. A D gene is named only where the DNA matches it firmly. Clone size is given for some rows only: seen once, a few or many times, or a class if the clone is expanded.

>few|TRBV7-8|.|TRBJ1-6
CASSPRQQGSNSPLHF
TGTGCCAGCAGCCCGAGACAACAGGGAAGTAATTCACCCCTCCACTTT
>once|TRBV6-6|.|TRBJ2-7
CASSRDPGYEQYF
TGTGCCAGCAGTCGGGACCCGGGATACGAGCAGTACTTC
>large|TRBV7-8|.|TRBJ2-3
CASSLGQLLTTDTQYF
TGTGCCAGCAGCCTCGGACAGTTATTAACCACAGATACGCAGTATTTT
>.|TRBV6-1|TRBD2|TRBJ2-7
CASSLAGEQYF
TGTGCCAGCAGTTTAGCGGGAGAGCAGTACTTC
>.|TRBV18|.|TRBJ1-4
CASSLRRGLDEKLFF
TGTGCCAGCTCCCTCAGGCGGGGGCTGGATGAAAAACTGTTTTTT
>few|TRBV10-1|.|TRBJ1-5
CALLTVNQPQHF
TGCGCCCTCCTAACCGTCAATCAGCCCCAGCATTTT
>.|TRBV6-1|.|TRBJ2-2
CASSGYTGELFF
TGTGCCAGCAGTGGCTACACCGGGGAGCTGTTTTTT
>.|TRBV18|.|TRBJ2-7
CASSPRGFYEQYF
TGTGCCAGCTCACCACGAGGGTTCTACGAGCAGTACTTC
>.|TRBV5-4|TRBD2|TRBJ2-3
CASSLLAGRTDTQYF
TGTGCCAGCAGCTTACTAGCGGGGAGAACAGATACGCAGTATTTT
>.|TRBV5-4|.|TRBJ1-3
CASSTRSGPRGGNTIYF
TGTGCCAGCAGCACCCGTTCGGGTCCCAGGGGAGGAAACACCATATATTTT
>.|TRBV4-2|TRBD2|TRBJ2-3
CASSQPLAGDMDTQYF
TGTGCCAGCAGCCAGCCACTAGCGGGAGATATGGATACGCAGTATTTT
>.|TRBV4-1|.|TRBJ2-3
CASSRGRVEGGARNTQYF
TGCGCCAGCAGCCGCGGCCGGGTTGAGGGCGGGGCCCGAAATACGCAGTATTTT
>once|TRBV5-1|TRBD2|TRBJ2-1
CASSSGAGGLVGEQFF
TGCGCCAGCAGCTCCGGAGCGGGAGGTCTCGTTGGGGAGCAGTTCTTC
>.|TRBV7-6|.|TRBJ2-7
CASSPLDRRLIYEQYF
TGTGCCAGCAGCCCCTTAGACCGCAGACTGATCTACGAGCAGTACTTC
>.|TRBV5-6|.|TRBJ1-1
CASSLRDLGSAFF
TGTGCCAGCAGCTTGAGGGACCTGGGTTCTGCTTTCTTT
>.|TRBV6-1|.|TRBJ1-1
CASLERTEAFF
TGTGCCAGCCTAGAGCGCACTGAAGCTTTCTTT
>.|TRBV6-5|TRBD1|TRBJ1-6
CASSRQGNSPLHF
TGTGCCAGCAGTCGACAGGGCAATTCACCCCTCCACTTT
>.|TRBV10-3|.|TRBJ1-2
CAISEALHGYTF
TGTGCCATCAGTGAGGCTCTTCATGGCTACACCTTC
>medium-sized|TRBV19|.|TRBJ1-4
CASTRGQPIQKLFF
TGTGCCAGTACGCGAGGGCAGCCGATTCAAAAACTGTTTTTT
>.|TRBV4-2|.|TRBJ2-6
CASSQFISGANVLTF
TGTGCCAGCAGCCAATTTATCTCTGGGGCCAACGTCCTGACTTTC
>.|TRBV7-2|TRBD2|TRBJ2-1
CASSETSGGREQFF
TGTGCCAGCAGCGAGACTAGCGGGGGACGTGAGCAGTTCTTC
>.|TRBV15|.|TRBJ2-5
CATSRGGGGETQYF
TGTGCCACCAGCAGAGGAGGGGGAGGAGAGACCCAGTACTTC
>.|TRBV6-1|.|TRBJ2-1
CASTTRIEQFF
TGTGCCAGCACGACGCGGATTGAGCAGTTCTTC
>once|TRBV4-2|TRBD1|TRBJ1-2
CASSQDLGDSYGYTF
TGTGCCAGCAGCCAAGATCTAGGGGACAGCTATGGCTACACCTTC
>.|TRBV4-3|.|TRBJ2-5
CASSQDAGETQYF
TGCGCCAGCAGCCAAGACGCGGGAGAGACCCAGTACTTC
>.|TRBV19|.|TRBJ1-6
CASNKLPNSPLHF
TGTGCCAGTAATAAGCTACCTAATTCACCCCTCCACTTT
>.|TRBV29-1|TRBD1|TRBJ2-5
CSVSTGGVGETQYF
TGCAGCGTTTCGACAGGGGGCGTTGGGGAGACCCAGTACTTC
>.|TRBV6-5|.|TRBJ2-3
CASSSVGQAAYTQYF
TGTGCCAGCAGCAGTGTGGGGCAGGCCGCTTATACGCAGTATTTT
>.|TRBV10-3|TRBD2|TRBJ2-3
CAISRPTSGRASTDTQYF
TGTGCCATCAGTCGACCAACTAGCGGGAGGGCAAGCACAGATACGCAGTATTTT
>.|TRBV5-1|TRBD2|TRBJ2-1
CASSLAVGLAGVKEQFF
TGCGCCAGCAGCTTGGCGGTGGGGCTAGCGGGGGTTAAGGAGCAGTTCTTC
>.|TRBV7-2|.|TRBJ2-1
CASRGGESSYNEQFF
TGTGCCAGCAGGGGGGGCGAGTCCTCCTACAATGAGCAGTTCTTC
>few|TRBV4-1|.|TRBJ1-2
CASSQPTTGRRIRGYTF
TGCGCCAGCAGCCAACCTACCACCGGACGGCGGATTCGGGGCTACACCTTC
>.|TRBV29-1|.|TRBJ1-1
CSVGGLFDGTEAFF
TGCAGCGTTGGAGGGCTTTTCGACGGGACTGAAGCTTTCTTT
>.|TRBV6-5|.|TRBJ2-7
CASSYDAQGSYEQYF
TGTGCCAGCAGTTATGATGCCCAGGGGTCCTACGAGCAGTACTTC
>.|TRBV7-3|.|TRBJ2-3
CASSLEGLPDTQYF
TGTGCCAGCAGCTTAGAGGGTCTCCCCGATACGCAGTATTTT
>.|TRBV18|TRBD1|TRBJ1-4
CASSPGQGAFGEKLFF
TGTGCCAGCTCACCGGGACAGGGGGCTTTCGGTGAAAAACTGTTTTTT
>.|TRBV6-5|TRBD1|TRBJ1-1
CASRGLTEAFF
TGTGCCTCCAGGGGGCTTACTGAAGCTTTCTTT
>few|TRBV7-2|.|TRBJ2-7
CASSLDRGSAYEQYF
TGTGCCAGCAGCCTGGACAGAGGATCCGCCTACGAGCAGTACTTC
>.|TRBV5-1|TRBD2|TRBJ2-3
CASSHPNLAGVYTQYF
TGCGCCAGCAGCCACCCCAACCTAGCGGGAGTGTATACGCAGTATTTT
>.|TRBV6-5|TRBD1|TRBJ2-7
CASSRDRAYEQYF
TGTGCCAGCAGTAGGGACAGGGCCTACGAGCAGTACTTC
>.|TRBV11-3|.|TRBJ1-2
CASSFQGIRSGGYTF
TGTGCCAGCAGCTTTCAGGGTATCAGGTCGGGTGGCTACACCTTC
>few|TRBV11-2|.|TRBJ2-5
CASSLGGGAETQYF
TGTGCCAGCAGCTTGGGAGGCGGGGCGGAGACCCAGTACTTC
>few|TRBV19|TRBD1|TRBJ2-3
CASIEGAVYTQYF
TGTGCCAGTATCGAGGGGGCAGTTTATACGCAGTATTTT
>.|TRBV5-1|.|TRBJ2-3
CASSLGSGQGTDTQYF
TGCGCCAGCAGCTTGGGATCGGGTCAGGGCACAGATACGCAGTATTTT
>medium-sized|TRBV19|TRBD1|TRBJ1-1
CASNLGTAHTEAFF
TGTGCCAGTAACCTAGGGACAGCACACACTGAAGCTTTCTTT
>.|TRBV9|.|TRBJ1-4
CASSPSGGTNEKLFF
TGTGCCAGCAGCCCATCGGGGGGAACTAATGAAAAACTGTTTTTT
>.|TRBV2|.|TRBJ1-1
CASSEAGYTEAFF
TGTGCCAGCAGTGAGGCCGGATACACTGAAGCTTTCTTT
>.|TRBV30|.|TRBJ2-7
CAWSVGVYEQYF
TGTGCCTGGAGTGTAGGAGTCTACGAGCAGTACTTC
>.|TRBV7-9|TRBD1|TRBJ1-1
CASRLGTGLNTEAFF
TGTGCCAGCCGCCTCGGGACAGGCTTGAACACTGAAGCTTTCTTT
>once|TRBV5-8|.|TRBJ2-3
CASSLERPTDTQYF
TGTGCCAGCAGCTTGGAGCGGCCTACAGATACGCAGTATTTT
>few|TRBV2|TRBD1|TRBJ1-3
CASSPRGGSSGNTIYF
TGTGCCAGCAGCCCCAGGGGGGGATCTTCTGGAAACACCATATATTTT
>.|TRBV19|.|TRBJ2-7
CASSWGPEQYF
TGTGCCAGTAGTTGGGGACCCGAGCAGTACTTC
>.|TRBV2|.|TRBJ2-1
CASRTDGPSNEQFF
TGTGCCAGCAGGACTGACGGACCGTCGAATGAGCAGTTCTTC
>.|TRBV27|.|TRBJ1-2
CASRLTGSYGYTF
TGTGCCAGCAGACTTACAGGGTCCTATGGCTACACCTTC
>.|TRBV6-4|.|TRBJ1-1
CASSDFTPVSTEAFF
TGTGCCAGCAGTGATTTCACCCCCGTTAGTACTGAAGCTTTCTTT
>few|TRBV5-1|TRBD2|TRBJ2-1
CASRGLAEGGNEQFF
TGCGCCAGTAGGGGACTAGCGGAGGGCGGGAATGAGCAGTTCTTC
>.|TRBV2|.|TRBJ1-5
CASTQDRIKPQHF
TGTGCCAGCACCCAGGACAGAATCAAGCCCCAGCATTTT